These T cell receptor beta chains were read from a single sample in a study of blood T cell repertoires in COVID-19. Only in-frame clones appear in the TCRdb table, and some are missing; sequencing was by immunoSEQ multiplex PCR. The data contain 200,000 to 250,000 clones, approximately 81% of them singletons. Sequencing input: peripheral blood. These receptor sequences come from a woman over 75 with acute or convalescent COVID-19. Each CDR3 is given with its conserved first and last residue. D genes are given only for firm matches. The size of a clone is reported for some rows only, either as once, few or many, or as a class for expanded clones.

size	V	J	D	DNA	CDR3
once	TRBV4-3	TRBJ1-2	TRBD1	TGCGCCAGCAGCCAGGGACAGGATGACTACTATGGCTACACCTTC	CASSQGQDDYYGYTF
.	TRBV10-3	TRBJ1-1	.	TGTGCCATCAGTGAAATGGCTTACACTGAAGCTTTCTTT	CAISEMAYTEAFF
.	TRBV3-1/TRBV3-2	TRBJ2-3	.	TGTGCCAGCAGCCGTCGTAGCGGACTCATATCAGATACGCAGTATTTT	CASSRRSGLISDTQYF
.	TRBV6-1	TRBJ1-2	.	TGTGCCAGCAGTGAAAACCCGGAGCGCTATGGCTACACCTTC	CASSENPERYGYTF
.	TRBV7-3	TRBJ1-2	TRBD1	TGTGCCAGCAGCTTAACTGGGACAGGGGTCTATGGCTACACCTTC	CASSLTGTGVYGYTF
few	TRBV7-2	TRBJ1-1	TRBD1	TGTGCCAGCAGCTTACTGGGGGACAGCACTGAAGCTTTCTTT	CASSLLGDSTEAFF
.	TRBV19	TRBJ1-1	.	TGTGCCAGTAGTACACCGGACAGAAAAGGAGCTTTCTTT	CASSTPDRKGAFF
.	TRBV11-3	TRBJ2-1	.	TGTGCCAGCAGCTTAGATCTAAGTGGGGGGAATGAGCAGTTCTTC	CASSLDLSGGNEQFF
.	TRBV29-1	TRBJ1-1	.	TGCAGCGTTGAAGAATTATCGGGCACTGAAGCTTTCTTT	CSVEELSGTEAFF
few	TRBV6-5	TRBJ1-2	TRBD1	TGTGCCAGCAGTACCACAGGGGCCTATGGCTACACCTTC	CASSTTGAYGYTF
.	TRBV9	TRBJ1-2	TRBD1	TGTGCCAGCAGCGCCTGGGACAGAGCTAACTATGGCTACACCTTC	CASSAWDRANYGYTF
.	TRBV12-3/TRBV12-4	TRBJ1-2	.	TGTGCCAGCAGCCGACAGGCAGGCTACACCTTC	CASSRQAGYTF
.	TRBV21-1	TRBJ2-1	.	TGTGCCAGCAGCATAACAACCCTTATTCGGACTTGGGGGGACGATGAGCAGTTCTTC	CASSITTLIRTWGDDEQFF
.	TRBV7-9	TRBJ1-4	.	TGTGCCAGCAGCCTAGATCCCGGGATCCATGAAAAACTGTTTTTT	CASSLDPGIHEKLFF
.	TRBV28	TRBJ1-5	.	TGTGCCAGCAGTTTATTTTCCGGGCAGCCCCAGCATTTT	CASSLFSGQPQHF
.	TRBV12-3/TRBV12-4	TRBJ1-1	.	TGTGCCAGCAGCGTACCTCGGTCACGGGCTTTCTTT	CASSVPRSRAFF
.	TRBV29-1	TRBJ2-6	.	TGCAGCGTTGTCATCTCTGGGGCCAACGTCCTGACTTTC	CSVVISGANVLTF
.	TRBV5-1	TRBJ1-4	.	TGCGCCAGCAGCTTGGACAGGACAAATGAAAAACTGTTTTTT	CASSLDRTNEKLFF
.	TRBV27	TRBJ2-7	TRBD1	TGTGCCAGCAGTCCGCGCCCGGGACAGGGCTACGAGCAGTACTTC	CASSPRPGQGYEQYF
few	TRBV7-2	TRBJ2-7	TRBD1	TGTGCCAGCAGCGCCGGGACAGGGCGCGAGCAGTACTTC	CASSAGTGREQYF
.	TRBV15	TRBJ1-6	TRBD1	TGTGCCACCAGCGTAAGAACAGGGGATAATTCACCCCTCCACTTT	CATSVRTGDNSPLHF
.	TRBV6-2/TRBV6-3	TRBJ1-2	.	TGTGCCAGCAGTTACCCAGGGGATGGCTATGGCTACACCTTC	CASSYPGDGYGYTF
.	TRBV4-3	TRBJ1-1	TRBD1	TGCGCCAGCAGCCGGGGACAGCTGAACACTGAAGCTTTCTTT	CASSRGQLNTEAFF
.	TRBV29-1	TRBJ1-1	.	TGCAGCGTTGAAGACTCCCCAGGGGACACTGAAGCTTTCTTT	CSVEDSPGDTEAFF
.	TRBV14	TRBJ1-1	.	TGTGCCAGCAGCCGGCTAAGACAGCCGAGCACTGAAGCTTTCTTT	CASSRLRQPSTEAFF
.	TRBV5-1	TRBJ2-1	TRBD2	TGCGCCAGCAGCTTGGCTACTAGCGGGGGGAATGAGCAGTTCTTC	CASSLATSGGNEQFF
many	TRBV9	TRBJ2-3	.	TGTGCCAGCAGCGTATCGGAGAGGGGCACAGATACGCAGTATTTT	CASSVSERGTDTQYF
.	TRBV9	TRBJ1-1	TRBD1	TGTGCCAGCAGCGTAGACGACAGGGGGAACACTGAAGCTTTCTTT	CASSVDDRGNTEAFF
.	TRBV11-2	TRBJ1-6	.	TGTGCCAGCAGCTTTGGGCAGGATAATTCACCCCTCCACTTT	CASSFGQDNSPLHF
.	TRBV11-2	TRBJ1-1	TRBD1	TGTGCCAGCAGCTTAGGAGGGCCAGGGGGGACCCTGAACACTGAAGCTTTCTTT	CASSLGGPGGTLNTEAFF
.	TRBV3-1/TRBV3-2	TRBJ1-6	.	TGTGCCAGCAGCTCCAAAGAGTCACCCCTCCACTTT	CASSSKESPLHF
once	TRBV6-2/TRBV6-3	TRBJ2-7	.	TGTGCCAGCAGTTACTCCCGGACAGCAGAATACGAGCAGTACTTC	CASSYSRTAEYEQYF
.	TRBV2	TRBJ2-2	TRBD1	TGTGCCAGCTCCGGGACAGGGGGGGAGACCGGGGAGCTGTTTTTT	CASSGTGGETGELFF
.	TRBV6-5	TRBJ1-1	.	TGTGCCAGCAGTACCCCCACAGGGTCGGGCACTGAAGCTTTCTTT	CASSTPTGSGTEAFF
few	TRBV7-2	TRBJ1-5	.	TGTGCCAGCAGCTTATATGGGGGCAGCAATCAGCCCCAGCATTTT	CASSLYGGSNQPQHF
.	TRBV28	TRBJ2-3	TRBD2	TGTGCCAGCAGTTTTCCCGGGACTAGAAACACAGATACGCAGTATTTT	CASSFPGTRNTDTQYF